One and the same sample provided the 12 T cell receptor beta chains below, sequenced in a study of T cells in Graves' hyperthyroidism and ophthalmopathy (dated by TCRdb to about 2019). The receptor library was made with multiplex PCR. Instrument used: Illumina HiSeq 2000. The TCR beta CDR3 regions were amplified from RNA transcripts. The first round of RT-PCR for the TCR CDR3 was performed with the HTBI primer set and the Qiagen OneStep RT-PCR kit. TCRdb cleaned the public reads at Q25 with fastp, built clones with MiXCR and kept in-frame beta chains. Rows are unified per CDR3 protein, each entry keeping the most common DNA and genes. The sample table contains about 200,000 distinct CDR3 sequences; only one count was recorded for around 17% of them. The top ten clones comprise roughly 55% of the sample. The sequenced sample was blood. Receptor source: a woman aged 45-65 years with Graves' hyperthyroidism.

CDR3 residues: CASSYGGAGAGSNEQFF. The CDR3 coding sequence is TGTGCCAGCAGTTACGGGGGAGCGGGAGCGGGGAGCAATGAGCAGTTCTTC. The chain combines TRBV28 with TRBJ2-1; 8 bases map to TRBD2. The CDR3 consists of 17 residues. In germline, CDR1 is MDHEN, CDR2 SYDVKM. J was trimmed by 6 bases and V by 4 bases; bases with no gene match: 14.

Many counts were recorded for this clonotype. The chain's CDR3 is CASTWTANTEAFF. CDR3 sequence (DNA): TGTGCCAGCACCTGGACTGCGAACACTGAAGCTTTCTTT. This chain uses TRBV12-3 or TRBV12-4 with TRBJ1-1; D is unresolved. The CDR3 loop spans 13 amino acids. V gave up 7 bases and J gave up 1 base, with 10 bases separating them.

This clonotype has a count of ten or more. One end of the junction is discordant with germline, which a read error may explain. The chain uses TRBV13 and TRBJ2-5; a possible D gene is TRBD2 (6 bases). This CDR3 comprises 16 residues. Germline V gives CDR1 PRHDT, CDR2 FYEKMQ (reference sequence). CDR3 coding DNA: TGTGCCAGCAGCCTAGGGACTGCTCACGAGGAGGAGACCCAGTACTTC. Its translation: CASSLGTAHEEETQYF. Variable domain in full (rest from reference TRBV13 and TRBJ2-5): AAGVIQSPRHLIKEKRETATLKCYPIPRHDTVYWYQQGPGQDPQFLISFYEKMQSDKGSIPDRFSAQQFSDYHSELNMSSLELGDSALYFCASSLGTAHEEETQYFGPGTRLLVL.

This clonotype occurred many times. The CDR3: CASRVRGHRTSGNQETQYF. Written as DNA, the CDR3 is TGTGCCAGCAGAGTCCGGGGACACAGGACTAGCGGGAACCAAGAGACCCAGTACTTC. V gene TRBV6-1 combines with J gene TRBJ2-5; 12 nucleotides agree with TRBD2. The junction had 14 bases not matched to a gene; V was cut back by 6 bases and J by 0 bases. The CDR3 loop spans 19 amino acids. Germline V lookup: CDR1 MNHNS, CDR2 SASEGT.

Remarks on this clonotype: Mismatch with germline at one junction end may stem from a read error. The chain employs TRBV27 and TRBJ1-4; TRBD1 aligns across 11 bases. Germline lookup yields CDR1 MNHEY and CDR2 SMNVEV (reference sequence). CDR3 size: 15 residues. The CDR3 bases are TGTGTCAGCAGTACAGCGGACAGGGGGCTGGAAAAACTGTTTTTT. This translates into CVSSTADRGLEKLFF.

This clonotype was seen only a few times. The genes are TRBV19 and TRBJ2-1, with 7 bases lining up with TRBD1. Looked up from germline, CDR1 is LNHDA and CDR2 is SQIVND (reference sequence). Trimming removed 7 bases from V and 4 bases from J; junction bases left unmatched: 7. The CDR3 covers 14 residues. CDR3: CASTLQGLYNEQFF. The CDR3 DNA reads TGTGCCAGTACCTTACAGGGGCTTTACAATGAGCAGTTCTTC.

The V gene is TRBV10-3, the J gene TRBJ2-1, with TRBD2 identical over 14 bases. CDR1 is ENHRY, CDR2 SYGVKD, per germline. The CDR3 is 15 amino acids. Trimming at V came to 6 bases and at J to 4 bases, leaving 2 bases not matched to a gene. The CDR3 nucleotides are TGTGCCATCAGCGGACTAGCGGGAGGATACAATGAGCAGTTCTTC. Its protein product is CAISGLAGGYNEQFF.

Ten or more counts support this clonotype. Compared with germline, one end of the junction differs, possibly owing to a read error. The chain is built from TRBV11-2 and TRBJ2-1, with D perhaps TRBD1 (5 bases). This CDR3 spans 12 amino acids. Germline CDR1 is SGHAT and CDR2 is FQNNGV. The CDR3 DNA sequence: TGTGTCAGCAGGGCGTCGAACAATGAGCAGTTCTTC. Residues: CVSRASNNEQFF.

This clonotype was observed many times. The chain carries TRBV28 and TRBJ2-3; 7 bases match TRBD2. The CDR3 has 14 amino acids. Germline trimming cut 4 bases from V and 4 bases from J; bases unmatched to any gene: 5. CDR1 and CDR2 from the germline V gene are MDHEN and SYDVKM. Here the CDR3 reads CASSSLAGSDTQYF. As DNA, the CDR3 is TGTGCCAGCAGTTCCTTAGCGGGTTCAGATACGCAGTATTTT.

The chain uses TRBV29-1 and TRBJ1-1, with 8 bases lining up with TRBD1. CDR3 length: 14 residues. Germline loops: CDR1 SQVTM, CDR2 ANQGSEA. Trimming at V came to 7 bases and at J to 1 base, leaving 8 bases not matched to a gene. The CDR3 sequence is CSGRQGRRNTEAFF. The CDR3 DNA reads TGCAGCGGACGACAGGGGAGAAGGAACACTGAAGCTTTCTTT.

This clonotype appeared once. The chain uses TRBV30 and TRBJ2-1, with TRBD2 matching 13 bases. The ends lost 3 bases at V and 10 bases at J; junction bases unmatched: 12. In germline, CDR1 is GTSNPN, CDR2 SVGIG (reference sequence). CDR3 length equals 16 residues. This CDR3 is CAWRATSGRFPREQFF. The CDR3 nucleotides read TGTGCCTGGAGAGCGACTAGCGGGAGGTTCCCCAGGGAGCAGTTCTTC.

The table lists this clonotype with a count of one. The genes are TRBV29-1 and TRBJ1-5; TRBD1 is a possible D gene (6 bases). V was trimmed by 1 base and J by 6 bases, leaving 10 bases between them. From germline, CDR1 is SQVTM and CDR2 ANQGSEA. This CDR3 is 13 amino acids long. The CDR3 sequence is CSVEVGGGQPQHF. CDR3 sequence (DNA): TGCAGCGTTGAAGTTGGGGGCGGTCAGCCCCAGCATTTT.